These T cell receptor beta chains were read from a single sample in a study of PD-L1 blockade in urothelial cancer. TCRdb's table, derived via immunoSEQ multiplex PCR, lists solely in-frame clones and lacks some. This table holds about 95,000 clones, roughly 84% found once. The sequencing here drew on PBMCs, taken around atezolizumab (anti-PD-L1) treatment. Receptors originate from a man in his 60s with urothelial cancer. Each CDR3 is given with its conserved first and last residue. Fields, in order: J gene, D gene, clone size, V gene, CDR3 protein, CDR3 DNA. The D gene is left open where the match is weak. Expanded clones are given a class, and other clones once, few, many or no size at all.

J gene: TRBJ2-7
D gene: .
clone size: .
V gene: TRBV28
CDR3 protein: CASSNRPPQGQYF
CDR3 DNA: TGTGCCAGCAGTAACCGGCCTCCCCAGGGGCAGTACTTC

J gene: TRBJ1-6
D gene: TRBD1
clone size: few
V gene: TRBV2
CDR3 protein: CASSKQTGDNSPLHF
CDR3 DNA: TGTGCCAGCAGTAAACAGACAGGGGATAATTCACCCCTCCACTTT

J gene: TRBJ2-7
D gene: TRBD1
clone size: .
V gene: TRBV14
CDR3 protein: CASSPIESGQWAAQYF
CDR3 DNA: TGTGCCAGCAGCCCCATCGAGTCGGGACAGTGGGCTGCGCAGTACTTC

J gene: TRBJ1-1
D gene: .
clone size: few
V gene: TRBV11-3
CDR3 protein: CASSLGGGRVYTEAFF
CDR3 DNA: TGTGCCAGCAGCTTAGGCGGGGGTCGGGTTTACACTGAAGCTTTCTTT

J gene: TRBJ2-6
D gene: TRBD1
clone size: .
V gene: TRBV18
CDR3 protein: CASSPSGQGSSGANVLTF
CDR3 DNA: TGTGCCAGCTCACCATCGGGACAGGGGTCTTCTGGGGCCAACGTCCTGACTTTC

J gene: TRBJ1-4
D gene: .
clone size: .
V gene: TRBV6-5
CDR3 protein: CASSNNRDSAEKLFF
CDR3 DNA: TGTGCCAGCAGTAACAACAGGGATTCCGCTGAAAAACTGTTTTTT

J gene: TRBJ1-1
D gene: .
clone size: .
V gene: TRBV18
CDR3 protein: CASSPEEGMNTEAFF
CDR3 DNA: TGTGCCAGCTCACCAGAGGAGGGGATGAACACTGAAGCTTTCTTT

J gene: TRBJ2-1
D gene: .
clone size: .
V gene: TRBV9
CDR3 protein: CASTPGGSSYNEQFF
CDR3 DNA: TGTGCCAGCACCCCGGGGGGCAGTAGCTACAATGAGCAGTTCTTC

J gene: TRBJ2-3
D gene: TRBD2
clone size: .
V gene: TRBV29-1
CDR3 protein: CSVFWGTKRQLDTQYF
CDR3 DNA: TGCAGCGTTTTCTGGGGGACTAAAAGGCAGTTGGATACGCAGTATTTT

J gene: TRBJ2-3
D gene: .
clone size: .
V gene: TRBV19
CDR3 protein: CASRPDSHLSTDTQYF
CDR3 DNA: TGTGCCAGTAGACCCGACAGCCACTTAAGCACAGATACGCAGTATTTT